What follows are 21 T cell receptor beta chains derived from one specimen sequenced in a study of T cells in Graves' hyperthyroidism and ophthalmopathy (dated by TCRdb to between 2018 and 2021). The method behind the library was multiplex PCR. The sequencing machine was an Illumina HiSeq 2000. The TCR beta CDR3 regions were amplified from the RNA transcripts. The first round of RT-PCR for the TCR CDR3 was performed with the HTBI primer set and the Qiagen OneStep RT-PCR kit. TCRdb cleaned the public reads at Q25 with fastp, built clones with MiXCR and kept in-frame beta chains. Every CDR3 protein is listed once, alongside the most common genes and DNA of its rows. The table for this sample lists 650,000 to 750,000 distinct CDR3 sequences; 12% to 15% of them were counted only once. The ten largest make up 10% of the sample. Sequencing used blood. The receptors were sampled from a woman between 18 and 29 years old with Graves' hyperthyroidism.

This clonotype showed up many times. V gene TRBV28 combines with J gene TRBJ2-3; maybe TRBD1 (5 bases). Trimming stripped 3 bases from V and 6 bases from J, with 13 bases between. The CDR3 loop spans 14 amino acids. CDR1 MDHEN and CDR2 SYDVKM come from the germline V gene. The CDR3 sequence: CASSFWTPGDTQYF. The CDR3 DNA reads as TGTGCCAGCAGTTTTTGGACACCAGGCGATACGCAGTATTTT.

This clonotype was seen repeatedly, ten times or more. The chain uses TRBV7-9 and TRBJ2-7; 9 nucleotides line up with TRBD2. The CDR3 sequence is 15 residues long. CDR1 is SEHNR, CDR2 FQNEAQ, per germline (reference sequence). J gave up 7 bases and V 4 bases, and 11 bases lay outside the gene matches. The CDR3 DNA reads TGTGCCAGCAGCTCCGGGCTAGCGGGACGTGCGGAGCAGTACTTC. Its translation is CASSSGLAGRAEQYF.

This clonotype was detected ten times or more. The chain uses TRBV6-6 and TRBJ1-2, with D unresolved. The V gene's germline CDR1 is MNHNY and CDR2 SVGAGI (reference sequence). The CDR3 length is 12 residues. V shed 0 bases and J shed 6 bases, with 5 bases lying between them. The DNA for the CDR3 is TGTGCCAGCAGTTACTCTGTCAATGGCTACACCTTC. Amino acids: CASSYSVNGYTF.

The rearrangement joins TRBV7-9 to TRBJ2-5, with no clear D. V was shortened by 2 bases and J by 7 bases, with 11 bases between the two germline ends. The CDR3 runs 13 residues. CDR1 and CDR2 (germline): SEHNR, FQNEAQ (reference sequence). CDR3 in DNA: TGTGCCAGCAGCTTATTCGGGTCGGGGACCCAGTACTTC. Translating it yields CASSLFGSGTQYF.

This clonotype was picked up a small number of times. This chain connects TRBV5-6 to TRBJ2-3; 7 positions match TRBD1. Per germline, CDR1 SGHDT and CDR2 YYEEEE. The CDR3 consists of 14 residues. J gave up 6 bases and V 2 bases, and 6 bases lay outside the gene matches. The CDR3 DNA sequence: TGTGCCAGCAGCTTTGGGACAGCCCTGGATACGCAGTATTTT. It yields the protein CASSFGTALDTQYF.

This clonotype was observed many times. The J gene is TRBJ2-5, the V gene TRBV9; the D gene could be TRBD1 or TRBD2 (5 bases each). This CDR3 comprises 14 residues. V was shortened by 0 bases and J by 5 bases, with 11 bases between the two germline ends. Germline V gene data show CDR1 as SGDLS and CDR2 as YYNGEE. This chain's CDR3 is CASSVEEGRETQYF. The CDR3 nucleotides read TGTGCCAGCAGCGTAGAAGAGGGGCGGGAGACCCAGTACTTC.

This chain uses TRBV5-6 with TRBJ1-1, with 11 nucleotides matching TRBD1. The V segment lost 6 bases and the J segment 11 bases; nucleotides outside the gene matches: 12. The CDR3 spans 14 residues. From germline, CDR1 is SGHDT and CDR2 YYEEEE. The CDR3 here is CASILTGTGGGAFF. DNA of the CDR3: TGTGCCAGCATCCTAACCGGGACAGGGGGGGGGGCTTTCTTT.

This clonotype was counted between two and nine times. The chain uses TRBV27 and TRBJ1-6; D not certain. Germline CDR1 reads MNHEY; CDR2 reads SMNVEV (reference sequence). CDR3 length: 14 amino acids. V gave up 4 bases and J gave up 12 bases, with 16 bases separating them. The DNA for the CDR3 is TGTGCCAGCAGTTCTATCCCACTTGGTTTACCCCTCCACTTT. Amino acids: CASSSIPLGLPLHF.

This chain uses TRBV7-9 with TRBJ2-7, with D hard to call. Germline assignment: CDR1 SEHNR and CDR2 FQNEAQ (reference sequence). The ends were cut back, 6 bases at V and 6 bases at J, with 18 bases in the middle. This CDR3 spans 14 amino acids. CDR3 nucleotides: TGTGCCAGCAGTCCGTCGGGCCCTTTGGGCGAGCAGTACTTC. Protein: CASSPSGPLGEQYF.

This clonotype was recorded at least ten times. The V and J genes are TRBV29-1 and TRBJ2-5, with TRBD1 matching 7 bases. Germline loops: CDR1 SQVTM, CDR2 ANQGSEA. V lost 6 bases to trimming and J lost 2 bases; unmatched junction nucleotides: 3. The CDR3 extends over 12 amino acids. As DNA, the CDR3 is TGCAGCGTGACAGGGATACAAGAGACCCAGTACTTC. As protein: CSVTGIQETQYF.

This clonotype was seen only a few times. The junction and the germline gene differ at one end; a read error may be behind it. The CDR3 nucleotides read TGCGGTGCTACATTTCAGGGCCGAAAGACCCAGTACTTC. Translated, it gives CGATFQGRKTQYF. J is TRBJ2-5 and V is TRBV20-1; possibly TRBD1 for D (5 bases). CDR3 length equals 13 residues. Germline V gene data show CDR1 as DFQATT and CDR2 as SNEGSKA (reference sequence).

This clonotype was recorded many times. The chain is built from TRBV3-1 and TRBJ2-2, with D hard to call. Germline CDR1 and CDR2: LGHDT and YNNKEL (reference sequence). V was cut by 4 bases and J by 4 bases, with 16 bases left in between. There are 16 residues in the CDR3. This CDR3 reads CASSRRASVSTGELFF. CDR3 coding DNA: TGTGCCAGCAGCCGACGGGCCAGCGTCAGCACCGGGGAGCTGTTTTTT.

This clonotype was detected only a few times. The V and J genes are TRBV6-5 and TRBJ2-1; 10 bases are shared with TRBD1. Trimming cost V 0 bases and J 9 bases; bases outside gene matches: 5. CDR1 is MNHEY, CDR2 SVGAGI, per germline. There are 15 residues in the CDR3. CDR3 in amino acids: CASSYSRTGGSEQFF. The CDR3 bases are TGTGCCAGCAGTTACTCAAGGACAGGGGGAAGTGAGCAGTTCTTC.

The sample holds many counts of this clonotype. V gene TRBV6-2 or TRBV6-3 combines with J gene TRBJ2-7, with D possibly being TRBD1 (6 bases). The CDR3 sequence is 14 residues long. CDR1 and CDR2 (germline): MNHEY, SVGEGT. V was trimmed by 6 bases and J by 2 bases, leaving 14 bases between them. The CDR3 sequence is CASSQDRSTYEQYF. Written as DNA, the CDR3 is TGTGCCAGCAGCCAAGACAGGTCGACCTACGAGCAGTACTTC.

This clonotype was seen many times. Here the CDR3 DNA reads TGTGCCAGCAGTTCTAGCGGGAGCCCCTCCTACAATGAGCAGTTCTTC. Translated, it gives CASSSSGSPSYNEQFF. The J gene is TRBJ2-1, the V gene TRBV28; 10 nucleotides align to TRBD2. This CDR3 is built from 16 residues. V was clipped by 4 bases and J by 0 bases; unmatched bases: 3. Germline assignment: CDR1 MDHEN and CDR2 SYDVKM.

V is TRBV20-1 and J is TRBJ1-1; D call uncertain. Trimming took 1 base from V and 4 from J, leaving 13 bases between them. The CDR3 runs 14 residues. CDR1 DFQATT and CDR2 SNEGSKA come from the germline V gene (reference sequence). The CDR3 is CSARARGWATEAFF. The CDR3 DNA is TGCAGTGCTAGAGCCAGAGGGTGGGCCACTGAAGCTTTCTTT.

This clonotype occurred many times. J is TRBJ2-3 and V is TRBV11-2; no clear D gene. This CDR3 has 13 residues. V lost 4 bases to trimming and J lost 2 bases, with 7 bases between them. Germline V gene data show CDR1 as SGHAT and CDR2 as FQNNGV. The CDR3, as DNA: TGTGCCAGCAGCTCCGGATTCACAGATACGCAGTATTTT. Its translation is CASSSGFTDTQYF.

This clonotype was found many times. This chain uses TRBV5-6 with TRBJ1-5; possibly TRBD1 for D (6 bases). Germline assignment: CDR1 SGHDT and CDR2 YYEEEE. There are 14 residues in the CDR3. Trimming stripped 0 bases from V and 6 bases from J, with 10 bases between. CDR3 amino acids: CASSLGQVRQPQHF. The CDR3 bases are TGTGCCAGCAGCTTGGGACAGGTCCGTCAGCCCCAGCATTTT.

This clonotype came up many times. V gene TRBV7-8 combines with J gene TRBJ2-1; D remains unclear. In germline, CDR1 is SGHVS, CDR2 FQNEAQ. The V and J ends lost 1 base and 0 bases respectively, with 7 bases between them. This CDR3 spans 15 amino acids. In DNA form, the CDR3 reads TGTGCCAGCAGCTTAGGGGTTGACTCCTACAATGAGCAGTTCTTC. It encodes CASSLGVDSYNEQFF.

The chain links TRBV6-2 or TRBV6-3 to TRBJ2-1; 13 bases are a match to TRBD2. CDR3 length equals 17 residues. Germline loops: CDR1 MNHEY, CDR2 SVGEGT. The ends lost 11 bases at V and 7 bases at J; junction bases unmatched: 17. The CDR3, as DNA: TGTGCCGCCTGGACTAGCGGGAGTACGGGTAGGAGAAATGAGCAGTTCTTC. This encodes CAAWTSGSTGRRNEQFF.

This chain connects TRBV5-1 to TRBJ1-4, with D possibly matching TRBD1 (6 bases). Trimming shortened V by 2 bases and J by 8 bases, and 13 bases separated the two germline ends. From germline, CDR1 is SGHRS and CDR2 YFSETQ. CDR3 length equals 14 residues. Here the CDR3 reads CASSFRGPLEKLFF. The CDR3, as DNA: TGCGCCAGCAGCTTCAGGGGACCCCTCGAAAAACTGTTTTTT.